This TCR beta chain was captured in a study of shared clonotypes between healthy human individuals. Findings of the study overall: In contrast to clonotypes shared by all four donors, non-shared clonotypes had lower generation probabilities.

Once extracted for a subset, genomic DNA was divided evenly among several immunoSEQ plates. The assay was immunoSEQ multiplex PCR, and TCRdb's table has in-frame clones only and misses some. Seen here are more than 2 million clones, 80% to 95% observed once, and the top ten hold more than 1.5%. CD45RO-negative CD8 cells positively selected for CCR7 made up the naive population, which excluded terminally differentiated effector memory CD45RA+ cells. As regards this clone: Its target is unknown.

V was pared by 7 bases and J by 2 bases, with 9 bases between. Germline lookup yields CDR1 SGHAT and CDR2 FQNNGV. The CDR3 has 12 residues. What was sequenced was naive CD8+ T cells from PBMCs. This TCR derives from a man aged 18 to 29 in good health. Some clones in this sample may be carry-over from other donors' samples. The rearrangement links TRBV11-2 to TRBJ2-7; no clear D gene. CDR3 nucleotide sequence: TGTGCCAGCATTGGGTTTACCTACGAGCAGTACTTC. Translated, it gives CASIGFTYEQYF.